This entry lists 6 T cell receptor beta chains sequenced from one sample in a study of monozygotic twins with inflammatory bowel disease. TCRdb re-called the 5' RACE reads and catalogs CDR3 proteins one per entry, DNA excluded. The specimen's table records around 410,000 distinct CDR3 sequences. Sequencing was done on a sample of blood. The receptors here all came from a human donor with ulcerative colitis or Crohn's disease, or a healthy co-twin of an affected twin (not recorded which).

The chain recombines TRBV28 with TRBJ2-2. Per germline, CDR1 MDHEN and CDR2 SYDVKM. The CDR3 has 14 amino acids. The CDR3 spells CASSLIRNTGELFF. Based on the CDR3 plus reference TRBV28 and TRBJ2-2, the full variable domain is DVKVTQSSRYLVKRTGEKVFLECVQDMDHENMFWYRQDPGLGLRLIYFSYDVKMKEKGDIPEGYSVSREKKERFSLILESASTNQTSMYLCASSLIRNTGELFFGEGSRLTVL.

This chain's CDR3 is CASSPGTENQPQHF. The rearrangement links TRBV5-1 to TRBJ1-5; TCRdb returns TRBD1, unconfirmable since there is no DNA. The CDR3 length is 14 residues. CDR1 is SGHRS and CDR2 is YFSETQ in the germline V gene.

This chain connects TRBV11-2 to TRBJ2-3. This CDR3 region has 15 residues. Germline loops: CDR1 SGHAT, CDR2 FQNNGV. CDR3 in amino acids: CASSSPGASTDTQYF.

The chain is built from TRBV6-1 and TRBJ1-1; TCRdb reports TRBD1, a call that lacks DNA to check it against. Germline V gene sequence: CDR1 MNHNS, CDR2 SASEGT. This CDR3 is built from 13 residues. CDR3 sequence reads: CASGTALYTEAFF.

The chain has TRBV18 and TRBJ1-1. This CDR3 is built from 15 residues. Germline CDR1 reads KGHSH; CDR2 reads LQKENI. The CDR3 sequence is CASSPTLDRSTEAFF.

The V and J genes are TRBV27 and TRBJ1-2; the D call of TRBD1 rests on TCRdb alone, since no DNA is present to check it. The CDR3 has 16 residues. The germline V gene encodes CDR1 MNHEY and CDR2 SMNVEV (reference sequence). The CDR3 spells CASRPTPGTGIYGYTF.